Listed below are T cell receptor beta chains from one sample, sequenced in a study of CD8 T cells in Susac syndrome. A single record per CDR3 protein comes from TCRdb applying MiXCR to the immunoSEQ multiplex PCR reads. Of about 300,000 distinct CDR3 sequences listed, 85% were seen once; the top ten hold roughly 0.21%. Sequenced: CD8+ T cells from PBMCs. All receptors derive from a human donor with multiple sclerosis. CDR3s include the opening cysteine and the closing phenylalanine or tryptophan. D genes are given only for firm matches. Not every row has a clone size; where given, it reads once, few, many or a size class.

j_gene: TRBJ2-7; abundance: .; d_gene: .; v_gene: TRBV6-5; CDR3aa: CASSLTTGLSEQYF; CDR3nt: TGTGCCAGCAGTTTGACGACAGGTCTGAGCGAGCAGTACTTC
j_gene: TRBJ2-7; abundance: few; d_gene: .; v_gene: TRBV24-1; CDR3aa: CATSDGDEQYF; CDR3nt: TGTGCCACCAGTGATGGGGACGAGCAGTACTTC
j_gene: TRBJ2-7; abundance: .; d_gene: TRBD1; v_gene: TRBV7-8; CDR3aa: CASSLAGTGLSEQYF; CDR3nt: TGTGCCAGCAGCTTAGCCGGGACAGGGCTATCCGAGCAGTACTTC
j_gene: TRBJ2-1; abundance: .; d_gene: .; v_gene: TRBV19; CDR3aa: CASSIKGGSYNEQFF; CDR3nt: TGTGCCAGTAGTATAAAGGGAGGCTCCTACAATGAGCAGTTCTTC
j_gene: TRBJ1-2; abundance: .; d_gene: TRBD1; v_gene: TRBV29-1; CDR3aa: CSVGPDREEYGYTF; CDR3nt: TGCAGCGTTGGTCCGGACAGGGAGGAGTATGGCTACACCTTC
j_gene: TRBJ1-6; abundance: .; d_gene: TRBD1; v_gene: TRBV28; CDR3aa: CASRTGHNSPLHF; CDR3nt: TGTGCCAGCCGGACAGGTCATAATTCACCCCTCCACTTT
j_gene: TRBJ2-3; abundance: .; d_gene: TRBD2; v_gene: TRBV20-1; CDR3aa: CSARGSGAGGYTDTQYF; CDR3nt: TGCAGTGCTAGAGGGTCGGGAGCGGGAGGGTACACAGATACGCAGTATTTT
j_gene: TRBJ1-5; abundance: .; d_gene: TRBD1; v_gene: TRBV25-1; CDR3aa: CASSDSKDEGASSNQPQHF; CDR3nt: TGTGCCAGCAGTGACTCTAAGGATGAGGGGGCATCTAGCAATCAGCCCCAGCATTTT
j_gene: TRBJ2-7; abundance: .; d_gene: .; v_gene: TRBV19; CDR3aa: CASSIGTSEQYF; CDR3nt: TGTGCCAGTAGTATCGGAACAAGCGAGCAGTACTTC
j_gene: TRBJ2-1; abundance: .; d_gene: .; v_gene: TRBV12-3/TRBV12-4; CDR3aa: CASSSYVLGGRKLGSYNEQFF; CDR3nt: TGTGCCAGCAGTTCTTACGTCCTCGGGGGGCGGAAATTAGGATCCTACAATGAGCAGTTCTTC
j_gene: TRBJ1-2; abundance: .; d_gene: .; v_gene: TRBV29-1; CDR3aa: CSVGGHLKGYGYTF; CDR3nt: TGCAGCGTCGGTGGACACCTCAAGGGGTATGGCTACACCTTC
j_gene: TRBJ2-3; abundance: .; d_gene: TRBD2; v_gene: TRBV20-1; CDR3aa: CSALNEYLAGDTDTQYF; CDR3nt: TGCAGTGCTTTGAATGAGTACCTAGCGGGAGACACAGATACGCAGTATTTT
j_gene: TRBJ2-7; abundance: few; d_gene: .; v_gene: TRBV30; CDR3aa: CAWGAGTYEQYF; CDR3nt: TGTGCCTGGGGGGCCGGGACCTACGAGCAGTACTTC
j_gene: TRBJ2-1; abundance: .; d_gene: .; v_gene: TRBV27; CDR3aa: CASSSAPGASSYNEQFF; CDR3nt: TGTGCCAGCAGTTCGGCCCCCGGGGCTAGCTCCTACAATGAGCAGTTCTTC
j_gene: TRBJ2-2; abundance: .; d_gene: .; v_gene: TRBV28; CDR3aa: CASIEGVTGELFF; CDR3nt: TGTGCCAGCATTGAAGGGGTCACCGGGGAGCTGTTTTTT
j_gene: TRBJ2-5; abundance: .; d_gene: .; v_gene: TRBV21-1; CDR3aa: CASSQGLRETQYF; CDR3nt: TGTGCCAGCAGCCAGGGGCTCAGAGAGACCCAGTACTTC
j_gene: TRBJ2-7; abundance: .; d_gene: TRBD2; v_gene: TRBV27; CDR3aa: CASSRAGLEGEQYF; CDR3nt: TGTGCCAGCAGTAGGGCGGGACTAGAGGGTGAGCAGTACTTC
j_gene: TRBJ2-7; abundance: few; d_gene: TRBD2; v_gene: TRBV27; CDR3aa: CASRGLAGQSSYEQYF; CDR3nt: TGTGCCAGCAGGGGACTAGCGGGACAGTCCTCCTACGAGCAGTACTTC
j_gene: TRBJ1-4; abundance: .; d_gene: .; v_gene: TRBV4-3; CDR3aa: CASSQEGVATNEKLFF; CDR3nt: TGCGCCAGCAGCCAAGAGGGGGTTGCAACTAATGAAAAACTGTTTTTT
j_gene: TRBJ2-1; abundance: .; d_gene: TRBD1; v_gene: TRBV6-1; CDR3aa: CASTSTGTGYNEQFF; CDR3nt: TGTGCCAGCACCTCGACCGGGACAGGGTACAATGAGCAGTTCTTC
j_gene: TRBJ2-1; abundance: .; d_gene: TRBD2; v_gene: TRBV14; CDR3aa: CASSPTSDNEQFF; CDR3nt: TGTGCCAGCAGCCCCACTAGCGACAATGAGCAGTTCTTC
j_gene: TRBJ2-1; abundance: once; d_gene: .; v_gene: TRBV12-3/TRBV12-4; CDR3aa: CASSFSLTYNEQFF; CDR3nt: TGTGCCAGCAGTTTTTCCTTGACCTACAATGAGCAGTTCTTC
j_gene: TRBJ2-5; abundance: .; d_gene: .; v_gene: TRBV5-6; CDR3aa: CASSLGTMGRGETQYF; CDR3nt: TGTGCCAGCAGCTTGGGGACCATGGGAAGGGGAGAGACCCAGTACTTC
j_gene: TRBJ2-5; abundance: .; d_gene: TRBD1; v_gene: TRBV7-8; CDR3aa: CASSPETGGFGETQYF; CDR3nt: TGTGCCAGCAGCCCAGAGACAGGGGGCTTCGGGGAGACCCAGTACTTC
j_gene: TRBJ2-4; abundance: .; d_gene: .; v_gene: TRBV4-1; CDR3aa: CASSTRFGPWDIQYF; CDR3nt: TGCGCCAGCAGCACCCGCTTTGGCCCCTGGGACATTCAGTACTTC
j_gene: TRBJ2-7; abundance: .; d_gene: TRBD2; v_gene: TRBV19; CDR3aa: CASSYDGASGSREQYF; CDR3nt: TGTGCCAGTAGTTACGACGGGGCTAGCGGGAGCCGCGAGCAGTACTTC
j_gene: TRBJ1-1; abundance: .; d_gene: .; v_gene: TRBV29-1; CDR3aa: CSVNRGRLMNTEAFF; CDR3nt: TGCAGCGTCAACCGGGGACGCCTCATGAACACTGAAGCTTTCTTT
j_gene: TRBJ1-2; abundance: .; d_gene: TRBD1; v_gene: TRBV27; CDR3aa: CASSPLQPQGARETF; CDR3nt: TGTGCCAGCAGTCCCCTTCAACCCCAGGGGGCCAGGGAGACCTTC
j_gene: TRBJ2-2; abundance: once; d_gene: TRBD2; v_gene: TRBV28; CDR3aa: CASSPLGLVAGELFF; CDR3nt: TGTGCCAGCAGCCCCTTGGGACTAGTAGCCGGGGAGCTGTTTTTT
j_gene: TRBJ1-5; abundance: .; d_gene: .; v_gene: TRBV11-2; CDR3aa: CASSLGEAGLSNQPQHF; CDR3nt: TGTGCCAGCAGCTTAGGGGAGGCAGGGTTGAGCAATCAGCCCCAGCATTTT
j_gene: TRBJ1-1; abundance: .; d_gene: .; v_gene: TRBV29-1; CDR3aa: CSSPWGNQAFF; CDR3nt: TGCAGCTCCCCTTGGGGAAATCAAGCTTTCTTT
j_gene: TRBJ2-1; abundance: .; d_gene: .; v_gene: TRBV4-3; CDR3aa: CASSQSDNEQFF; CDR3nt: TGCGCCAGCAGCCAATCAGACAATGAGCAGTTCTTC
j_gene: TRBJ1-5; abundance: .; d_gene: .; v_gene: TRBV6-2/TRBV6-3; CDR3aa: CASSYWGWQPQHF; CDR3nt: TGTGCCAGCAGTTACTGGGGTTGGCAGCCCCAGCATTTT
j_gene: TRBJ1-5; abundance: .; d_gene: .; v_gene: TRBV28; CDR3aa: CASRVQGGSQPQHF; CDR3nt: TGTGCCAGCAGGGTTCAGGGAGGCAGTCAGCCCCAGCATTTT
j_gene: TRBJ2-3; abundance: once; d_gene: TRBD1; v_gene: TRBV27; CDR3aa: CASGGQGERDTQYF; CDR3nt: TGTGCCAGCGGAGGACAGGGTGAACGAGATACGCAGTATTTT
j_gene: TRBJ2-7; abundance: .; d_gene: .; v_gene: TRBV7-2; CDR3aa: CASSSPGHYYEQYF; CDR3nt: TGTGCCAGCAGCTCCCCGGGACACTACTACGAGCAGTACTTC
j_gene: TRBJ2-7; abundance: few; d_gene: TRBD2; v_gene: TRBV4-3; CDR3aa: CASSQDGIAGTYEQYF; CDR3nt: TGCGCCAGCAGCCAAGACGGGATAGCGGGGACCTACGAGCAGTACTTC
j_gene: TRBJ1-1; abundance: .; d_gene: .; v_gene: TRBV6-6; CDR3aa: CASSYSGRTEAFF; CDR3nt: TGTGCCAGCAGTTACTCAGGCAGGACTGAAGCTTTCTTT
j_gene: TRBJ2-7; abundance: .; d_gene: .; v_gene: TRBV6-5; CDR3aa: CASSYTPKGEQYF; CDR3nt: TGTGCCAGCAGTTACACACCGAAGGGGGAGCAGTACTTC
j_gene: TRBJ2-1; abundance: .; d_gene: .; v_gene: TRBV2; CDR3aa: CASSPGIIYNEQFF; CDR3nt: TGTGCCAGCAGCCCAGGGATTATTTACAATGAGCAGTTCTTC
j_gene: TRBJ2-1; abundance: .; d_gene: TRBD2; v_gene: TRBV19; CDR3aa: CASSIRLAGGEQFF; CDR3nt: TGTGCCAGTAGTATAAGGCTAGCGGGAGGTGAGCAGTTCTTC
j_gene: TRBJ2-3; abundance: .; d_gene: .; v_gene: TRBV4-1; CDR3aa: CASSPSITSTDTQYF; CDR3nt: TGCGCCAGCAGCCCCTCTATCACTAGCACAGATACGCAGTATTTT